Below, 9 T cell receptor beta chains from the same sample are listed, as sequenced in a study of CD8 T cells in ankylosing spondylitis. Study-wide findings and caveats: For ankylosing spondylitis blood, a TCR beta motif of under ten highly homologous variants appeared characteristic.

These TCRs are of unknown antigen specificity. Each CDR3 protein is one row after TCRdb ran MiXCR on the 5' RACE reads. The table records approximately 500,000 distinct CDR3 sequences, approximately 11% of them present only once. The sequenced sample consisted of blood, either unsorted or a sorted T cell fraction (not recorded which). These receptors were taken from a male donor with ankylosing spondylitis.

The chain uses TRBV20-1 and TRBJ1-5; D remains ambiguous. Per the germline V gene, CDR1 is DFQATT and CDR2 is SNEGSKA (reference sequence). V gave up 3 bases and J gave up 6 bases, with 15 bases separating them. The CDR3 totals 14 residues. The CDR3 loop is CSARKLESGQPQHF. CDR3 DNA: TGCAGTGCTAGGAAATTGGAGTCCGGTCAGCCCCAGCATTTT.

The V gene is TRBV6-1, the J gene TRBJ1-1; TRBD1 agrees at 9 bases. The ends lost 6 bases at V and 11 bases at J; junction bases unmatched: 10. There are 13 residues in the CDR3. Germline lookup yields CDR1 MNHNS and CDR2 SASEGT. DNA of the CDR3: TGTGCCAGCAGCACGACAGGGGGTGCCTGGGCTTTCTTT. It codes for CASSTTGGAWAFF.

The rearrangement joins TRBV3-1 to TRBJ2-7; tentative D call: TRBD2 (6 bases). The V gene lost 4 bases and the J gene lost 6 bases, with 13 bases spanning the gap. Per the germline V gene, CDR1 is LGHDT and CDR2 is YNNKEL (reference sequence). This CDR3 is built from 13 residues. CDR3 in amino acids: CASSPWAGGEQYV. In DNA, the CDR3 is TGTGCCAGCAGCCCCTGGGCCGGGGGCGAGCAGTACGTC.

The V and J genes are TRBV11-2 and TRBJ2-1; D not certain. CDR3 length equals 14 residues. Germline values: CDR1 SGHAT, CDR2 FQNNGV. Trimming took off 5 bases at V and 6 bases at J, with 14 bases between the two ends. The CDR3 spells CASSVQEASNEQFF. The DNA for the CDR3 is TGTGCCAGCAGCGTACAAGAGGCGTCCAATGAGCAGTTCTTC.

This clonotype was counted only a few times. The genes are TRBV5-1 and TRBJ2-3; 12 nucleotides agree with TRBD2. CDR3 size: 17 residues. Trimming removed 3 bases from V and 5 bases from J; junction bases left unmatched: 10. Germline V gene data show CDR1 as SGHRS and CDR2 as YFSETQ. The CDR3 here is CASSSHATSGSLDTQYF. CDR3 nucleotide sequence: TGCGCCAGCAGCTCTCACGCGACTAGCGGGAGTTTAGATACGCAGTATTTT.

The chain is built from TRBV20-1 and TRBJ1-2; 9 nucleotides line up with TRBD1. The germline CDR1 and CDR2 sequences are DFQATT and SNEGSKA (reference sequence). The V and J ends lost 0 bases and 8 bases, in that order; junction bases with no gene match: 4. This CDR3 region has 13 residues. Here the CDR3 DNA reads TGCAGTGCTAGAGAAAGGACAGGGGAGGGCTACACCTTC. Its translation: CSARERTGEGYTF.

The chain combines TRBV28 with TRBJ1-6, with 9 bases aligning to TRBD1. J lost 9 bases, V lost 6 bases, and 6 bases had no gene match. CDR1 MDHEN and CDR2 SYDVKM come from the germline V gene. The CDR3 spans 14 residues. The CDR3 nucleotides are TGTGCCAGCAGATCACAGGGGGCGGGTTCACCCCTCCACTTT. This translates into CASRSQGAGSPLHF.

This chain joins TRBV5-5 and TRBJ2-7, with 8 nucleotides matching TRBD1. This CDR3 has 14 residues. CDR1 and CDR2 from the germline V gene are SGHKS and YYEKEE (reference sequence). V was clipped by 0 bases and J by 7 bases; unmatched bases: 6. In nucleotides, the CDR3 is TGTGCCAGCAGCTTGGCACAGGGGGTGCAGGAGCAGTACGTC. This sequence encodes CASSLAQGVQEQYV.

The chain is built from TRBV2 and TRBJ1-1; maybe TRBD1 (5 bases). V shed 2 bases and J shed 2 bases, with 9 bases lying between them. CDR1 is SNHLY and CDR2 is FYNNEI in the germline V gene. The CDR3 has 14 amino acids. This CDR3 is CASSEQGINTEAFF. The CDR3 nucleotides are TGTGCCAGCAGTGAACAGGGAATTAACACTGAAGCTTTCTTT.